A selection of T cell receptor beta chains follows, all from one sample in a study of PD-L1 blockade in urothelial cancer. TCRdb's table, derived via immunoSEQ multiplex PCR, lists solely in-frame clones and lacks some. This sample has some 90,000 clones, with around 89% found just once. The sequenced sample was PBMCs, obtained around atezolizumab (anti-PD-L1) treatment. The source is a woman of 80 years or more with urothelial cancer. The CDR3 runs from the conserved cysteine through the conserved F or W. Each record gives: clone size, CDR3 length, V gene, D gene, J gene, CDR3 DNA, CDR3 protein. D genes are given only for firm matches. Some rows have no size entry. The others give once, few or many, or a class for an expanded clone.

>NA|14|TRBV28|NA|TRBJ1-2
TGTGCCAGCAGAACCTCGGGGGGGATTAGTGGCTACACCTTC
CASRTSGGISGYTF
>NA|15|TRBV30|NA|TRBJ2-3
TGTGCCTGGGATGCTATGGGACTTAGCACAGATACGCAGTATTTT
CAWDAMGLSTDTQYF
>medium-sized|11|TRBV27|NA|TRBJ1-1
TGTGCCACCCGGGGGTCCACTGAAGCTTTCTTT
CATRGSTEAFF
>NA|14|TRBV2|TRBD1|TRBJ1-5
TGTGCCAGCAGTGAGCGGACAGGGCGACAGCCCCAGCATTTT
CASSERTGRQPQHF
>NA|10|TRBV20-1|NA|TRBJ2-5
TGCAGTGCCGGGTCAGAGACCCAGTACTTC
CSAGSETQYF
>once|15|TRBV5-4|NA|TRBJ1-2
TGTGCCAGCAGCTTGGAAGGTCGGAGTAACTATGGCTACACCTTC
CASSLEGRSNYGYTF
>NA|15|TRBV5-5|TRBD2|TRBJ2-1
TGTGCCAGCAGCTTCGGGACTAGCGGTTACAATGAGCAGTTCTTC
CASSFGTSGYNEQFF
>NA|15|TRBV27|NA|TRBJ2-2
TGTGCCAGCAGTTCGTTGGGGAGGAACACCGGGGAGCTGTTTTTT
CASSSLGRNTGELFF
>NA|13|TRBV29-1|TRBD2|TRBJ2-1
TGCAGTTCAGGACTAGCGGGAGTCGGAGAGCAGTTCTTC
CSSGLAGVGEQFF
>few|19|TRBV5-1|TRBD2|TRBJ2-3
TGCGCCAGCAGGGGGTTGAGGACTAGCGGAGAGATAAGCACAGATACGCAGTATTTT
CASRGLRTSGEISTDTQYF
>NA|17|TRBV5-4|TRBD1|TRBJ1-1
TGTGCCAGCAGCTTGATGGGGTCGTCAGGGGGCCGGATTGAAGCTTTCTTT
CASSLMGSSGGRIEAFF
>NA|20|TRBV21-1|NA|TRBJ1-2
TGTGCCAGCAGCAAAGTACGGGACAGCATCCCCCCACTCAAGCCCTATGGCTACACCTTC
CASSKVRDSIPPLKPYGYTF
>NA|15|TRBV5-1|TRBD2|TRBJ2-7
TGCGCCAGCAGCCTTAGCGGGAAAAGCTCCTACGAGCAGTACTTC
CASSLSGKSSYEQYF
>NA|15|TRBV2|TRBD1|TRBJ2-2
TGTGCCAGCAGAAGGGGACAGCTTAACACCGGGGAGCTGTTTTTT
CASRRGQLNTGELFF
>NA|16|TRBV9|NA|TRBJ1-6
TGTGCCAGCAGCGCCGGAACAGGCTTTAATAATTCACCCCTCCACTTT
CASSAGTGFNNSPLHF
>NA|16|TRBV9|TRBD1|TRBJ2-1
TGTGCCAGCAGCCCCCGGGACAGGGATTGGTACAATGAGCAGTTCTTC
CASSPRDRDWYNEQFF
>NA|14|TRBV7-3|NA|TRBJ2-4
TGTGCCAGCAGCTTAACAGGGGCAAAAAACATTCAGTACTTC
CASSLTGAKNIQYF
>few|15|TRBV6-4|NA|TRBJ2-1
TGTGCCAGCAGTCCGGTAGCGGAAACCTACAATGAGCAGTTCTTC
CASSPVAETYNEQFF
>NA|13|TRBV11-2|TRBD1|TRBJ1-1
TGTGCCAGCAGCTTAACCAGGGGGTGGGAAGCTTTCTTT
CASSLTRGWEAFF
>NA|14|TRBV6-1|TRBD1|TRBJ1-5
TGTGCCAGCAGTGCGAGGACAGGTAATCAGCCCCAGCATTTT
CASSARTGNQPQHF
>NA|13|TRBV6-4|NA|TRBJ1-2
TGTGCCAGCAGTGCAGGGTCTAACTATGGCTACACCTTC
CASSAGSNYGYTF
>NA|12|TRBV30|NA|TRBJ1-2
TGTGCCTGGACACCTACTAACTATGGCTACACCTTC
CAWTPTNYGYTF
>NA|14|TRBV28|NA|TRBJ1-1
TGTGCCAGCAGTATTAGGGGCGAGAACACTGAAGCTTTCTTT
CASSIRGENTEAFF
>NA|14|TRBV28|NA|TRBJ1-1
TGTGCCAGCAACTTTCAAGGGGTAAACACTGAAGCTTTCTTT
CASNFQGVNTEAFF
>NA|15|TRBV6-1|TRBD1|TRBJ2-7
TGTGCCAGCAGGAGGACAGGGCCTGCTCGGTACGAGCAGTACTTC
CASRRTGPARYEQYF